This TCR beta chain was captured in a study of shared clonotypes between healthy human individuals. Concerning this clone: Its antigen remains unidentified.

Sequencing was performed with immunoSEQ multiplex PCR; in TCRdb, only in-frame clones are kept and a portion is missing. Of about 1 million clones in the sample, around 74% were seen once. Study outcomes and limitations: Clonotype sharing across donors was expected to vary with sequencing depth. Few donors limited the genetic and exposure-history diversity represented. Non-shared clonotypes had lower generation probabilities than those shared by all four donors.

Trimming shortened V by 3 bases and J by 1 base, and 13 bases separated the two germline ends. CDR1 SGHTA and CDR2 FQGNSA come from the germline V gene. The CDR3 contains 16 residues. The source of this sequence is a young man in good health. Input material: memory CD4+ T cells sorted from blood. As for subset: CD45RA-negative fraction. The chain couples TRBV7-2 to TRBJ1-3; TRBD1 might be the D (6 bases). The CDR3 spells CASSFATGNSGNTIYF. CDR3 DNA sequence: TGTGCCAGCAGCTTCGCCACAGGGAATTCTGGAAACACCATATATTTT. Full variable domain (missing parts from reference TRBV7-2 and TRBJ1-3): GAGVSQSPSNKVTEKGKDVELRCDPISGHTALYWYRQSLGQGLEFLIYFQGNSAPDKSGLPSDRFSAERTGGSVSTLTIQRTQQEDSAVYLCASSFATGNSGNTIYFGEGSWLTVV.